The T cell receptor (beta chain) under discussion was sequenced for a study of CD8+CD57+ T cells in acquired aplastic anemia. General study results and limits: The same twenty-nine CD8+ CDR3 sequences occurred in patients and in controls.

Turning to this clonotype: Its antigen is as yet unknown.

The template for TCR beta VDJ and CDR3 sequence profiling was genomic DNA. A single record per CDR3 protein comes from TCRdb applying MiXCR to the reads. The sample holds 200,000 to 250,000 distinct CDR3 sequences, 60% to 65% seen once. This TCR was recovered from a human donor in good health. Sequenced sample: sorted CD4+, CD8+, or CD8+CD57+ T cells (not recorded which) from PBMCs.

The CDR3 is CASSVQGEVETQHF. DNA of the CDR3: TGTGCCAGTAGTGTTCAGGGTGAGGTAGAGACCCAGCATTTT. The chain employs TRBV19 and TRBJ1-5; tentatively, D is TRBD1 (5 bases). The germline CDR1 and CDR2 sequences are LNHDA and SQIVND (reference sequence). The CDR3 has 14 amino acids. Trimming removed 5 bases at V and 11 bases at J, with 19 bases between.